One and the same sample provided the 10 T cell receptor beta chains below, sequenced in a study of shared clonotypes between healthy human individuals. Some clones are missing from TCRdb's copy, which holds only in-frame ones; the method was immunoSEQ multiplex PCR. The sample lists some 1 million clones; under 80% were seen once. Material: memory CD4+ T cells sorted from blood. As to subset: CD45RA-negative fraction. Receptors originate from a man between 18 and 29 years old in good health.

The chain joins TRBV29-1 to TRBJ2-6, with 11 bases fitting TRBD1. The CDR3 length is 17 residues. CDR1 and CDR2 (germline): SQVTM, ANQGSEA. Losses at the gene ends were 5 bases for V and 2 bases for J; bases not matched to a gene: 8. The CDR3: CSVRFGTGGPGANVLTF. The CDR3 bases are TGCAGCGTTAGATTCGGGACAGGGGGACCTGGGGCCAACGTCCTGACTTTC.

The chain carries TRBV18 and TRBJ1-3; no definite D call. With 6 bases removed from V and 11 bases from J, the gap between germline ends came to 14 bases. From germline, CDR1 is KGHSH and CDR2 LQKENI. CDR3 length: 12 residues. The CDR3 sequence is CASSADLSPIYF. The CDR3 DNA follows: TGTGCCAGCTCCGCGGACCTCTCCCCCATATATTTT.

The CDR3 sequence: CASSYSAALLTPEAFF. The CDR3 region has the DNA TGTGCCAGCAGTTACTCAGCGGCGCTTCTCACACCTGAAGCTTTCTTT. J is TRBJ1-1 and V is TRBV6-5; D is uncertain. The CDR3 spans 16 residues. Germline CDR1 MNHEY, CDR2 SVGAGI. Trimming removed 0 bases from V and 6 bases from J, with 17 bases in between.

As concerns this clone: Additional DNA sequences in this sample encode the identical CDR3. CDR3 DNA sequence: TGTGCCAGCAGCACCTACGAGCAGTACTTC. It is translated as CASSTYEQYF. The chain employs TRBV2 and TRBJ2-7; no clear D. V was clipped by 6 bases and J by 2 bases, with 2 bases between them. CDR3 length: 10 amino acids. Germline V gene sequence: CDR1 SNHLY, CDR2 FYNNEI.

V and J are TRBV19 and TRBJ2-4, with D perhaps assigned TRBD1 or TRBD2 (5 bases each). This CDR3 spans 15 amino acids. Per the germline V gene, CDR1 is LNHDA and CDR2 is SQIVND (reference sequence). V dropped 3 bases and J dropped 0 bases, with 9 bases sitting between them. The CDR3 nucleotides read TGTGCCAGTAGTATGGGTGGGGGAGCCAAAAACATTCAGTACTTC. Encoded protein: CASSMGGGAKNIQYF.

The chain carries TRBV5-4 and TRBJ2-7, with 9 bases fitting TRBD1. There are 13 residues in the CDR3. Germline CDR1 reads SGHNT; CDR2 reads YYREEE (reference sequence). V shed 7 bases and J 0 bases; nucleotides not matched to a gene: 2. This CDR3 is CASGTGSSYEQYF. The CDR3 DNA reads TGTGCCAGCGGGACAGGGAGCTCCTACGAGCAGTACTTC. The entire variable domain, with the rest obtained from reference TRBV5-4 and TRBJ2-7, is as follows: ETGVTQSPTHLIKTRGQQVTLRCSSQSGHNTVSWYQQALGQGPQFIFQYYREEENGRGNFPPRFSGLQFPNYSSELNVNALELDDSALYLCASGTGSSYEQYFGPGTRLTVT.

This rearrangement joins TRBV5-4 to TRBJ2-1; D unresolved. CDR3 length equals 13 residues. Trimming pared 3 bases from V and 3 bases from J, leaving 7 bases between. From germline, CDR1 is SGHNT and CDR2 YYREEE (reference sequence). Written as DNA, the CDR3 is TGTGCCAGCAGCTACCTTGGCTACAATGAGCAGTTCTTC. Its protein is CASSYLGYNEQFF.

This chain links TRBV5-5 with TRBJ1-3, with D tentatively TRBD1 (5 bases). Germline V gives CDR1 SGHKS, CDR2 YYEKEE (reference sequence). The CDR3 contains 15 residues. V gave up 3 bases and J gave up 2 bases, with 12 bases separating them. CDR3 sequence (DNA): TGTGCCAGCAGCTCCCAAGGGGCTACTGGAAACACCATATATTTT. Translating it yields CASSSQGATGNTIYF. The entire variable domain, with the rest obtained from reference TRBV5-5 and TRBJ1-3, is as follows: DAGVTQSPTHLIKTRGQQVTLRCSPISGHKSVSWYQQVLGQGPQFIFQYYEKEERGRGNFPDRFSARQFPNYSSELNVNALLLGDSALYLCASSSQGATGNTIYFGEGSWLTVV.

This clone was counted between two and nine times. CDR3 bases: TGTGCCAGCAGTAACCTCGGGGCATTCTACGAGCAGTACTTC. Protein: CASSNLGAFYEQYF. The chain is built from TRBV6-6 and TRBJ2-7, with D perhaps matching TRBD1 or TRBD2 (5 bases each). V was trimmed by 5 bases and J by 3 bases, leaving 14 bases between them. This CDR3 contains 14 residues. Germline V gives CDR1 MNHNY, CDR2 SVGAGI (reference sequence).

This clone was seen a handful of times. The genes are TRBV27 and TRBJ2-7, with D possibly TRBD2 on 6 matching bases. CDR3 length equals 15 residues. V was trimmed by 5 bases and J by 2 bases, leaving 16 bases between them. CDR1 is MNHEY and CDR2 is SMNVEV in the germline V gene (reference sequence). Written as DNA, the CDR3 is TGTGCCAGCAGTACTATAACTAGCCGGACCTACGAGCAGTACTTC. Translation: CASSTITSRTYEQYF.